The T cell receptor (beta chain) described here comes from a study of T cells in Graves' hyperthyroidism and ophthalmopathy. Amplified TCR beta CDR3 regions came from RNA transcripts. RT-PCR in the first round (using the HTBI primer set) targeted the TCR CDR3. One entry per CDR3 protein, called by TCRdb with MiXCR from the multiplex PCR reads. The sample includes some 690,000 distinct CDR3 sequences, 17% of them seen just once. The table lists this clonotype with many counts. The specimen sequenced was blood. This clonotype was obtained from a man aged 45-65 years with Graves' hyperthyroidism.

The CDR3: CASSFRVGDQPQHF. CDR3 DNA sequence: TGTGCCAGCAGTTTTCGTGTAGGGGATCAGCCCCAGCATTTT. The chain combines TRBV28 with TRBJ1-5; tentatively, D is TRBD1 (5 bases). CDR3 size: 14 residues. The V end was cut by 3 bases, the J end by 5 bases, with 11 bases between. In germline, CDR1 is MDHEN, CDR2 SYDVKM.